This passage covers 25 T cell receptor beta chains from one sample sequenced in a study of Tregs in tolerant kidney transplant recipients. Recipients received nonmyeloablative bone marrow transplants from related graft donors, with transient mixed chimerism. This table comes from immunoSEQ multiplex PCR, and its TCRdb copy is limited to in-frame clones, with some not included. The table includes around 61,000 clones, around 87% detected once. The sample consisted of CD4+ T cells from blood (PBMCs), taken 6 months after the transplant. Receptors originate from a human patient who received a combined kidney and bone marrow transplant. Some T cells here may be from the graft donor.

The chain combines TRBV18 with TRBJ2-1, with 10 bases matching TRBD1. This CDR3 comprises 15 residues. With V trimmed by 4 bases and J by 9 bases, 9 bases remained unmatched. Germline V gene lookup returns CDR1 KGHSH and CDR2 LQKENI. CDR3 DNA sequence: TGTGCCAGCTCACTCTACGACAGGGGGCAAGTTGAGCAGTTCTTC. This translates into CASSLYDRGQVEQFF.

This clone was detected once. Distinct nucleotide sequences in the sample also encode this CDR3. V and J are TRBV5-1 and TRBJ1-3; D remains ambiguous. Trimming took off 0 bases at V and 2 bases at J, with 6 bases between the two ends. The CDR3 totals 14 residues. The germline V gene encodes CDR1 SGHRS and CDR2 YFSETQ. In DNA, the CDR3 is TGCGCCAGCAGCTTGGGAGGGACTGGAAACACCATATATTTT. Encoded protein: CASSLGGTGNTIYF.

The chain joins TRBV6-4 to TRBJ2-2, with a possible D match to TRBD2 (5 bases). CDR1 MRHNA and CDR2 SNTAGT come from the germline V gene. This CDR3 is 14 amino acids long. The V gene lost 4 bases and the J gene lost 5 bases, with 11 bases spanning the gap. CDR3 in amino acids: CASSVLSGTGELFF. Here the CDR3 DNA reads TGTGCCAGCAGTGTCCTCTCGGGAACCGGGGAGCTGTTTTTT.

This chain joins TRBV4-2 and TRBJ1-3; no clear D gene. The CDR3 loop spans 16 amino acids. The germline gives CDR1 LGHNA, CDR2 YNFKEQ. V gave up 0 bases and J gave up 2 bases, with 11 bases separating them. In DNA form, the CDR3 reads TGTGCCAGCAGCCAAGATCTATTCCAGGCTGGAAACACCATATATTTT. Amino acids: CASSQDLFQAGNTIYF.

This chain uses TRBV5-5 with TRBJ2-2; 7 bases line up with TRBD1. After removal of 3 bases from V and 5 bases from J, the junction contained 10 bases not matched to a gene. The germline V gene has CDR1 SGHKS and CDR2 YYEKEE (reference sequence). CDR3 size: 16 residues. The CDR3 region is CASSSTSTGLTGELFF. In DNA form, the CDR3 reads TGTGCCAGCAGCTCGACATCGACAGGGTTGACCGGGGAGCTGTTTTTT. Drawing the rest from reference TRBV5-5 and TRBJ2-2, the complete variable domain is DAGVTQSPTHLIKTRGQQVTLRCSPISGHKSVSWYQQVLGQGPQFIFQYYEKEERGRGNFPDRFSARQFPNYSSELNVNALLLGDSALYLCASSSTSTGLTGELFFGEGSRLTVL.

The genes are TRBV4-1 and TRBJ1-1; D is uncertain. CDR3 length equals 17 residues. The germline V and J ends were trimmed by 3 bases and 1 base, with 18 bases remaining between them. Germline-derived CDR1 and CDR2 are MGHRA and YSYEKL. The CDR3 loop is CASSHYGLRQRNTEAFF. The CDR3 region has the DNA TGCGCCAGCAGCCACTACGGTCTGAGGCAGAGGAACACTGAAGCTTTCTTT.

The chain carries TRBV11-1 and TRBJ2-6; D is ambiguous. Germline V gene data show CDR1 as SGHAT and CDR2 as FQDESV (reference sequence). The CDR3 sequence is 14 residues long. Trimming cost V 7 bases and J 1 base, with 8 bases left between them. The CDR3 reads CASTVRSGANVLTF. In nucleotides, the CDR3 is TGTGCCAGCACCGTCAGATCTGGGGCCAACGTCCTGACTTTC. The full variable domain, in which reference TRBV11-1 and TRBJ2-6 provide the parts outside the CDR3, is EAEVAQSPRYKITEKSQAVAFWCDPISGHATLYWYRQILGQGPELLVQFQDESVVDDSQLPKDRFSAERLKGVDSTLKIQPAELGDSAMYLCASTVRSGANVLTFGAGSRLTVL.

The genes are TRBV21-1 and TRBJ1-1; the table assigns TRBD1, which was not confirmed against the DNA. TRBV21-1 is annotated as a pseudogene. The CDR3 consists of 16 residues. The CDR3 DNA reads TGTGCCAGCAGCAAATGTAGGCCTGACAGGGACACTGAAGCTTTCTTT. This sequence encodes CASSKCRPDRDTEAFF.

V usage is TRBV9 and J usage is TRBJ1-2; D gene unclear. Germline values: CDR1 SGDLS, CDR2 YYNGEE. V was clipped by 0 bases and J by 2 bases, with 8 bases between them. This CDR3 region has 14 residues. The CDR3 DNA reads TGTGCCAGCAGCGTAGCTCGAGGAAACTATGGCTACACCTTC. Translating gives CASSVARGNYGYTF.

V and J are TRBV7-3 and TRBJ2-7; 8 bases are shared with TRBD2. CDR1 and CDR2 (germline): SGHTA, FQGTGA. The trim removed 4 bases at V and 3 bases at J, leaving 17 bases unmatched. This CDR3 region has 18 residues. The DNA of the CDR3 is TGTGCCAGCAGCTCCCGGGACACCTTAGGCGCGGGAGGCTACGAGCAGTACTTC. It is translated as CASSSRDTLGAGGYEQYF.

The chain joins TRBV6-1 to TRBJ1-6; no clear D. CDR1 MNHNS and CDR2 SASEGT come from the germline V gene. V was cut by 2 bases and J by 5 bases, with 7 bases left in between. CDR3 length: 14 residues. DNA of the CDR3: TGTGCCAGCAGTGAACCACAAAATAATTCACCCCTCCACTTT. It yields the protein CASSEPQNNSPLHF.

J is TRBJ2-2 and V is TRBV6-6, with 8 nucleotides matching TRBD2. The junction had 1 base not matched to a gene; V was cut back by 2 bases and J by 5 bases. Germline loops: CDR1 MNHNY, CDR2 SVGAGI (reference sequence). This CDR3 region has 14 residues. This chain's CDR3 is CASSYRGRTGELFF. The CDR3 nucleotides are TGTGCCAGCAGTTACCGCGGGAGGACCGGGGAGCTGTTTTTT.

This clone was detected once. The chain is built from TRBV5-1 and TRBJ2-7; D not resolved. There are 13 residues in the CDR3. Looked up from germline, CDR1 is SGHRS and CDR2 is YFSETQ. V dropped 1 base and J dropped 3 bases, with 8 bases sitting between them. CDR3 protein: CASSLSQDYEQYF. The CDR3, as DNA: TGCGCCAGCAGCTTGTCCCAGGACTACGAGCAGTACTTC. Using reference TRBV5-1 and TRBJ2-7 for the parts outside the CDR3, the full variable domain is KAGVTQTPRYLIKTRGQQVTLSCSPISGHRSVSWYQQTPGQGLQFLFEYFSETQRNKGNFPGRFSGRQFSNSRSEMNVSTLELGDSALYLCASSLSQDYEQYFGPGTRLTVT.

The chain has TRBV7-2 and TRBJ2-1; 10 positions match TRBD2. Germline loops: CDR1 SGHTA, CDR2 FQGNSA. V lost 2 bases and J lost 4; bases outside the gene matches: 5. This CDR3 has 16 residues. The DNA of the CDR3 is TGTGCCAGCAGCTTAAGAGAACTAGCGGGATACAATGAGCAGTTCTTC. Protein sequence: CASSLRELAGYNEQFF. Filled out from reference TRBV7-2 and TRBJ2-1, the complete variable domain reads GAGVSQSPSNKVTEKGKDVELRCDPISGHTALYWYRQSLGQGLEFLIYFQGNSAPDKSGLPSDRFSAERTGGSVSTLTIQRTQQEDSAVYLCASSLRELAGYNEQFFGPGTRLTVL.

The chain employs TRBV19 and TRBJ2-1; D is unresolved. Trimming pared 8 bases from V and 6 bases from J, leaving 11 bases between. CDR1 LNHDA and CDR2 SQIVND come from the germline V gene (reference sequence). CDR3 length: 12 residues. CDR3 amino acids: CASYSESNEQFF. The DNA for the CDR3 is TGTGCCAGTTACTCTGAAAGCAATGAGCAGTTCTTC.

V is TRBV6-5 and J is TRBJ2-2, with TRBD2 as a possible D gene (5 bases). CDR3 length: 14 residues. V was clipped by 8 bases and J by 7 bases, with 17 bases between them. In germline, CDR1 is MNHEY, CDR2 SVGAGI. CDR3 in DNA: TGTGCCAGCTTGGAGAGGGTGGGATTCGGGGAGCTGTTTTTT. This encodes CASLERVGFGELFF.

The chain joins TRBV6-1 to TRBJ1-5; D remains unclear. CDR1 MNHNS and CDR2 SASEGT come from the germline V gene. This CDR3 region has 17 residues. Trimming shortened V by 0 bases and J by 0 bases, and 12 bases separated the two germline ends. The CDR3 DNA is TGTGCCAGCAGTGAAGCGCTTCGGGGATATAGCAATCAGCCCCAGCATTTT. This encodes CASSEALRGYSNQPQHF.

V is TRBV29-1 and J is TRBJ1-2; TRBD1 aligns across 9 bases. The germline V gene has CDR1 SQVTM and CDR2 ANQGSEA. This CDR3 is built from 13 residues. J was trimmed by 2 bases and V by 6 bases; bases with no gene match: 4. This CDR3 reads CSVGDRENYGYTF. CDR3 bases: TGCAGCGTCGGGGACAGGGAGAACTATGGCTACACCTTC.

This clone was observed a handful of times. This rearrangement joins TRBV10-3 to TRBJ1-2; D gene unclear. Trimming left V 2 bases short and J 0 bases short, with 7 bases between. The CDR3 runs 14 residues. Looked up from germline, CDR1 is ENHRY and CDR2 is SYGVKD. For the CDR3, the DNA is TGTGCCATCAGTGAGAGGAGTTCTAACTATGGCTACACCTTC. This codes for CAISERSSNYGYTF.

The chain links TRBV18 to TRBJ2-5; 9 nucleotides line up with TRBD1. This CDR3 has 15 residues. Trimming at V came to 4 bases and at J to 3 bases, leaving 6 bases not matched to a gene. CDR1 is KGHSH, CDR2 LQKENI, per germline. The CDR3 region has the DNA TGTGCCAGCTCACTTTCGGACAGGGGAGAAGAGACCCAGTACTTC. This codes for CASSLSDRGEETQYF. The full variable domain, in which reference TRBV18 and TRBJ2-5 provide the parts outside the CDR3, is NAGVMQNPRHLVRRRGQEARLRCSPMKGHSHVYWYRQLPEEGLKFMVYLQKENIIDESGMPKERFSAEFPKEGPSILRIQQVVRGDSAAYFCASSLSDRGEETQYFGPGTRLLVL.

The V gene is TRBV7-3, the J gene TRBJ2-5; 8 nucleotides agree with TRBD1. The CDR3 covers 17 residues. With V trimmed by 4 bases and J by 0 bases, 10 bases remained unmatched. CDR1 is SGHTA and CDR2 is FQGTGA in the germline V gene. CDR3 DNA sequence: TGTGCCAGCAGCTCGCGGAGGGACAGGAGATACCAAGAGACCCAGTACTTC. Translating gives CASSSRRDRRYQETQYF. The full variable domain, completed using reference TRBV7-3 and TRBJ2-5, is GAGVSQTPSNKVTEKGKYVELRCDPISGHTALYWYRQSLGQGPEFLIYFQGTGAADDSGLPNDRFFAVRPEGSVSTLKIQRTERGDSAVYLCASSSRRDRRYQETQYFGPGTRLLVL.

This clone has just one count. The CDR3 sequence is CASSLFGAGATDTQYF. DNA for the CDR3: TGTGCCAGCAGCTTATTCGGGGCGGGAGCTACAGATACGCAGTATTTT. The chain couples TRBV7-2 to TRBJ2-3, with 7 bases identical to TRBD2. Germline V gene lookup returns CDR1 SGHTA and CDR2 FQGNSA. The CDR3 is made up of 16 amino acids. The V segment lost 2 bases and the J segment 3 bases; nucleotides outside the gene matches: 8.

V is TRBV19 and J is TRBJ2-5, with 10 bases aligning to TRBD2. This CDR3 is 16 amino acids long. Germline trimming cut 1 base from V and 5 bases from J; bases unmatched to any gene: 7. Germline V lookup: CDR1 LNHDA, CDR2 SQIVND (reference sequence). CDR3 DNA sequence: TGTGCCAGTAGTATAGGTGGGACTAGCGCGGGGGAGACCCAGTACTTC. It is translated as CASSIGGTSAGETQYF.

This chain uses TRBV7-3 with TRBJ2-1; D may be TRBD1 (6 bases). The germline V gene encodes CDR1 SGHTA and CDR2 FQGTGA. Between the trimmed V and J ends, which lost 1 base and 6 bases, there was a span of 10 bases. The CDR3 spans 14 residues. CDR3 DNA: TGTGCCAGCAGCTTAAACAGGGCGGGCAATGAGCAGTTCTTC. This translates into CASSLNRAGNEQFF. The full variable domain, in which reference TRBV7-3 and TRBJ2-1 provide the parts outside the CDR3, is GAGVSQTPSNKVTEKGKYVELRCDPISGHTALYWYRQSLGQGPEFLIYFQGTGAADDSGLPNDRFFAVRPEGSVSTLKIQRTERGDSAVYLCASSLNRAGNEQFFGPGTRLTVL.

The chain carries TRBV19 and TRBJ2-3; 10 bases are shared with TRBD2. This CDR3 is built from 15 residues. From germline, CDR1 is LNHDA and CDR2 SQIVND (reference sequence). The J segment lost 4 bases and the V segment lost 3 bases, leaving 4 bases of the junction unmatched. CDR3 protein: CASSIQRGGPDTQYF. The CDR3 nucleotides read TGTGCCAGTAGTATCCAGCGGGGGGGCCCAGATACGCAGTATTTT.